The TCR beta chain under discussion was sequenced for a study of identical twins. There were only healthy Caucasians among the donors. TCRdb processed the 5' RACE reads anew with MiXCR; each CDR3 protein has one entry. The data hold some 460,000 distinct CDR3 sequences, with 11% to 15% observed a single time. A few counts support this clonotype. Its antigen is as yet unknown. Notes on the study in general: For out-of-frame alpha sequences shared by twins, low generation probability was in excess. Fewer insertions were carried by abundant cord blood beta clonotypes, but none was seen in memory repertoires.

This sample also belongs to another study, concerning yellow fever vaccine responses in identical twins.

The TCR was taken from a young woman in good health. The source material was CD4+ T cells sorted from blood.

CDR3 protein: CASSQYVNTGELFF. The CDR3 coding sequence is TGTGCCAGCAGCCAATACGTGAACACCGGGGAGCTGTTTTTT. This chain joins TRBV14 and TRBJ2-2; D ambiguous. The CDR3 is made up of 14 amino acids. Germline CDR1 SGHDN, CDR2 FVKESK. The V end was cut by 2 bases, the J end by 1 base, with 5 bases between.